These 4 T cell receptor beta chains share one sample of origin, sequenced in a study of blood T cells in healthy people across ages. Next came a second PCR, run for roughly 6 to 11 cycles, which used a sample-barcoded 5' primer along with a J-beta primer mix. TCRdb used MiXCR to reprocess the 5' RACE reads, holding one entry per CDR3 protein. The table shows 1 million to 1.2 million distinct CDR3 sequences, with 35% to 45% occurring only once. The specimen was blood. The source is a man between 18 and 29 years old in good health.

This clonotype was found many times. This chain connects TRBV10-3 to TRBJ2-1, with 7 nucleotides matching TRBD2. The CDR3 runs to 14 residues. CDR1 and CDR2 from the germline V gene are ENHRY and SYGVKD. Losses at the gene ends were 3 bases for V and 2 bases for J; bases not matched to a gene: 1. CDR3 sequence reads: CAISDGGTYNEQFF. CDR3 nucleotides: TGTGCCATCAGTGACGGGGGGACCTACAATGAGCAGTTCTTC.

V and J are TRBV20-1 and TRBJ1-2; D remains ambiguous. Germline V gene data show CDR1 as DFQATT and CDR2 as SNEGSKA (reference sequence). The germline V and J ends were trimmed by 5 bases and 4 bases, with 11 bases remaining between them. CDR3 length equals 12 residues. CDR3 region: CSAPDGRYGYTF. The DNA of the CDR3 is TGCAGTGCTCCAGACGGCCGCTATGGCTACACCTTC.

The CDR3: CASSQDTGAGPEAFF. The CDR3, as DNA: TGCGCCAGCAGCCAAGATACGGGGGCCGGTCCTGAAGCTTTCTTT. This chain uses TRBV4-3 with TRBJ1-1; tentative D call: TRBD1 (6 bases). V was pared by 0 bases and J by 6 bases, with 14 bases between. This CDR3 region has 15 residues. Germline CDR1 and CDR2: LGHNA and YSLEER.

This clonotype appeared many times. The J gene is TRBJ2-1, the V gene TRBV5-1; no clear D gene. With 4 bases removed from V and 11 bases from J, the gap between germline ends came to 16 bases. The CDR3 contains 13 residues. The germline V gene has CDR1 SGHRS and CDR2 YFSETQ. The CDR3 protein is CASSEVRANQQFF. CDR3 bases: TGCGCCAGCAGCGAGGTACGGGCGAATCAGCAGTTCTTC.